A single sample gave rise to the 18 T cell receptor beta chains below, sequenced in a study of graft-versus-host responses after intestinal transplantation. Antigens for these TCRs are unknown. Only in-frame clones appear in the TCRdb table, and some are missing; sequencing was by immunoSEQ multiplex PCR. The sample contains about 100,000 clones, about 87% of which appear only once. The source material was unstimulated CD4+ T cells sorted from spleen or lymph node cells, sampled before transplant. These receptor sequences come from a human donor who was the organ donor for an intestinal transplant.

The V gene is TRBV6-5, the J gene TRBJ1-2; D is ambiguous. Trimming shortened V by 2 bases and J by 3 bases, and 13 bases separated the two germline ends. The germline V gene has CDR1 MNHEY and CDR2 SVGAGI. This CDR3 has 15 amino acids. CDR3 protein: CASSYRAGLDYGYTF. The DNA for the CDR3 is TGTGCCAGCAGTTACCGCGCGGGCTTAGACTATGGCTACACCTTC.

The chain combines TRBV5-4 with TRBJ1-2; D call uncertain. V was shortened by 4 bases and J by 1 base, with 5 bases between the two germline ends. The germline gives CDR1 SGHNT, CDR2 YYREEE (reference sequence). This CDR3 comprises 12 residues. The CDR3, as DNA: TGTGCCAGCAGCCCAAATAACTATGGCTACACCTTC. Translating it yields CASSPNNYGYTF.

This rearrangement joins TRBV9 to TRBJ2-7; TRBD2 is a possible D gene (7 bases). CDR1 is SGDLS, CDR2 YYNGEE, per germline. The CDR3 is made up of 16 amino acids. The ends were cut back, 0 bases at V and 3 bases at J, with 16 bases in the middle. The CDR3: CASSVGTYGGLYEQYF. In nucleotides, the CDR3 is TGTGCCAGCAGCGTAGGGACCTACGGGGGGCTCTACGAGCAGTACTTC.

V is TRBV4-1 and J is TRBJ1-5; TRBD1 matches 8 bases. The CDR3 extends over 16 amino acids. The ends lost 2 bases at V and 1 base at J; junction bases unmatched: 4. Germline V gene data show CDR1 as MGHRA and CDR2 as YSYEKL. The CDR3 region has the DNA TGCGCCAGCAGCCAACTTAACAGGGGGAGCAATCAGCCCCAGCATTTT. This sequence encodes CASSQLNRGSNQPQHF.

The chain carries TRBV25-1 and TRBJ1-1, with D tentatively TRBD1 (5 bases). Germline lookup yields CDR1 MGHDK and CDR2 SYGVNS. This CDR3 has 14 amino acids. Trimming removed 7 bases at V and 8 bases at J, with 20 bases between. The CDR3 DNA reads as TGTGCCAGCATCCCGCCCGGGGGTAGAAGGGAAGCTTTCTTT. The encoded protein is CASIPPGGRREAFF.

CDR3 residues: CASSASVGEETQYF. The DNA of the CDR3 is TGTGCCAGCAGCGCCTCGGTGGGGGAGGAGACCCAGTACTTC. V gene TRBV9 combines with J gene TRBJ2-5, with D perhaps assigned TRBD1 or TRBD2 (5 bases each). The germline CDR1 and CDR2 sequences are SGDLS and YYNGEE. The V end lost 3 bases, the J end lost 5 bases, and 14 bases lay between the germline ends. This CDR3 has 14 amino acids.

The chain employs TRBV11-3 and TRBJ1-1; 9 bases fit TRBD1. The CDR3 length is 15 residues. The V segment lost 3 bases and the J segment 4 bases; nucleotides outside the gene matches: 6. Per germline, CDR1 SGHNT and CDR2 YENEEA. The CDR3 loop reads CASSLRGQGFTEAFF. The CDR3 DNA follows: TGTGCCAGCAGCTTGAGGGGACAGGGATTCACTGAAGCTTTCTTT. The variable domain in full, completed from reference TRBV11-3 and TRBJ1-1, reads EAGVVQSPRYKIIEKKQPVAFWCNPISGHNTLYWYLQNLGQGPELLIRYENEEAVDDSQLPKDRFSAERLKGVDSTLKIQPAELGDSAVYLCASSLRGQGFTEAFFGQGTRLTVV.

The chain has TRBV28 and TRBJ1-2; 8 bases match TRBD1. Trimming removed 5 bases from V and 6 bases from J; junction bases left unmatched: 14. CDR3 size: 16 residues. CDR1 and CDR2 (germline): MDHEN, SYDVKM. This CDR3 reads CASSLLGQGFIHGYTF. For the CDR3, the DNA is TGTGCCAGCAGTCTCCTTGGACAGGGTTTTATCCATGGCTACACCTTC.

The gene calls are TRBV11-3 and TRBJ1-1; D is uncertain. V lost 1 base to trimming and J lost 1 base, with 13 bases between them. CDR1 is SGHNT and CDR2 is YENEEA in the germline V gene. The CDR3 loop spans 16 amino acids. CDR3 coding DNA: TGTGCCAGCAGCTTAGCTCCGGGCAGCCAGAACACTGAAGCTTTCTTT. It codes for CASSLAPGSQNTEAFF.

The chain combines TRBV30 with TRBJ2-4; D is perhaps TRBD2 (6 bases). Germline values: CDR1 GTSNPN, CDR2 SVGIG (reference sequence). Trimming pared 0 bases from V and 0 bases from J, leaving 6 bases between. CDR3 length equals 14 residues. The CDR3 is CAWSVAGAKNIQYF. The CDR3 DNA follows: TGTGCCTGGAGTGTAGCGGGAGCCAAAAACATTCAGTACTTC.

This clone appeared a single time. The genes are TRBV5-1 and TRBJ1-5, with D perhaps TRBD1 (6 bases). The CDR3 is 12 amino acids. CDR1 and CDR2 from the germline V gene are SGHRS and YFSETQ. V gave up 4 bases and J gave up 4 bases, with 6 bases separating them. This CDR3 reads CASSTGNQPQHF. As DNA, the CDR3 is TGCGCCAGCAGCACAGGGAATCAGCCCCAGCATTTT.

About this clone: Other DNA sequences from this sample encode an identical CDR3 as well. The chain is built from TRBV11-3 and TRBJ2-7; TRBD2 matches 8 bases. CDR1 is SGHNT and CDR2 is YENEEA in the germline V gene. The V gene end was trimmed by 1 base and the J gene end by 6 bases; junction bases not matched to a gene: 8. The CDR3 spans 15 residues. CDR3 nucleotides: TGTGCCAGCAGCTTAGGTCGGGGGGGGCCCCGCGAGCAGTACTTC. Translating it yields CASSLGRGGPREQYF.

The chain recombines TRBV7-9 with TRBJ2-1, with 8 bases aligning to TRBD2. This CDR3 comprises 15 residues. The V gene's germline CDR1 is SEHNR and CDR2 FQNEAQ (reference sequence). J lost 10 bases, V lost 5 bases, and 13 bases had no gene match. This CDR3 reads CASSPHGGGKREQFF. CDR3 in DNA: TGTGCCAGCAGCCCGCACGGGGGGGGGAAGAGGGAGCAGTTCTTC.

This clone was seen a handful of times. This chain joins TRBV7-2 and TRBJ1-1; no reliable D call. The V end was cut by 3 bases, the J end by 9 bases, with 11 bases between. The CDR3 has 12 amino acids. Germline V gene sequence: CDR1 SGHTA, CDR2 FQGNSA. The CDR3 nucleotides are TGTGCCAGCAGCTTCAATGTCCCCCAAGCTTTCTTT. Protein: CASSFNVPQAFF. The variable domain in full, completed from reference TRBV7-2 and TRBJ1-1, reads GAGVSQSPSNKVTEKGKDVELRCDPISGHTALYWYRQSLGQGLEFLIYFQGNSAPDKSGLPSDRFSAERTGGSVSTLTIQRTQQEDSAVYLCASSFNVPQAFFGQGTRLTVV.

The chain is built from TRBV4-1 and TRBJ1-4; D is perhaps TRBD1 (6 bases). Germline V lookup: CDR1 MGHRA, CDR2 YSYEKL. The CDR3 contains 15 residues. The V and J ends lost 6 bases and 5 bases respectively, with 16 bases between them. The CDR3 sequence is CASSQAGTRNEKLFF. The DNA of the CDR3 is TGCGCCAGCAGTCAGGCCGGGACAAGGAATGAAAAACTGTTTTTT.

The chain uses TRBV5-4 and TRBJ1-1; D unclear. Per the germline V gene, CDR1 is SGHNT and CDR2 is YYREEE (reference sequence). V lost 1 base and J 0 bases, leaving 4 bases between the germline ends. CDR3 length: 13 amino acids. The CDR3 nucleotides read TGTGCCAGCAGCTTGCAGATGAACACTGAAGCTTTCTTT. Amino acids: CASSLQMNTEAFF.

The chain employs TRBV30 and TRBJ2-7; 9 nucleotides align to TRBD1. With 4 bases clipped from V and 2 bases from J, the junction kept 3 bases outside the gene matches. Germline assignment: CDR1 GTSNPN and CDR2 SVGIG (reference sequence). This CDR3 has 13 amino acids. The CDR3 nucleotides are TGTGCCTGGATGGGGACAGGGACCTACGAGCAGTACTTC. Its protein product is CAWMGTGTYEQYF.

The rearrangement uses TRBV7-2 and TRBJ2-3; D uncertain. The V gene lost 6 bases and the J gene lost 2 bases, with 6 bases spanning the gap. The CDR3 covers 12 residues. The germline CDR1 and CDR2 sequences are SGHTA and FQGNSA. The CDR3 region has the DNA TGTGCCAGCAGTAGATACACAGATACGCAGTATTTT. Translating it yields CASSRYTDTQYF.